This TCR beta chain was sequenced in a study of cytomegalovirus exposure and HLA in healthy donors. 60 Vbeta and 13 Jbeta primers were used in PCR. Assay: immunoSEQ multiplex PCR; the TCRdb copy retains only in-frame clones and omits some. Of 110,000 or so clones in the sample, roughly 80% were seen once. Per germline, CDR1 LGHNA and CDR2 YSLEER. V lost 0 bases to trimming and J lost 3 bases, with 9 bases between them. This CDR3 has 14 residues. The receptor comes from a man aged 25 to 40 in good health and CMV-seropositive. Sequencing input: PBMCs. This chain links TRBV4-3 with TRBJ2-7; D is possibly TRBD1 (5 bases). The CDR3 nucleotides are TGCGCCAGCAGCCAAGATTACAGGTACTACGAGCAGTACTTC. This codes for CASSQDYRYYEQYF.